The 2 T cell receptor beta chains given below trace back to one sample, sequenced in a study of T cell responses to AZD1222 COVID-19 vaccine. The repertoire was sequenced with immunoSEQ multiplex PCR; TCRdb's copy has only in-frame clones and lacks some. The sample consists of more than 100,000 clones, roughly 91% of them appearing once. Sequenced material: peripheral blood, taken on day 0 of AZD1222 vaccination. All receptors derive from an adult in good health.

In regard to this clone: A read error may produce the germline difference seen at one junction end. This CDR3 is CASSAGGPYEQYF. In nucleotides, the CDR3 is TGTGCCAGTAGTGCGGGGGGGCCGTACGAGCAGTACTTC. The chain carries TRBV25-1 and TRBJ2-7; the match to TRBD2 covers 9 bases. Germline V CDR1 and CDR2: MGHDK, SYGVNS. The CDR3 length is 13 residues.

V gene TRBV6-5 combines with J gene TRBJ1-2; weak D call: TRBD1 (6 bases). The V gene's germline CDR1 is MNHEY and CDR2 SVGAGI. The CDR3 has 12 amino acids. V lost 7 bases and J lost 4, with 10 bases in between. This CDR3 reads CASTETGYGYTF. Written as DNA, the CDR3 is TGTGCCAGCACCGAGACAGGCTATGGCTACACCTTC.